A single sample is the source of the 10 T cell receptor beta chains below, sequenced in a study of T-cell reconstitution after alpha-beta-depleted transplantation in children. Unique molecular identifiers were incorporated into the prepared TCRbeta library. Using its own MiXCR run on the PCR reads, TCRdb lists one record per CDR3 protein. This sample yields around 440,000 distinct CDR3 sequences, of which about a sixth are seen a single time; 29% belongs to the top ten. The sample consisted of PBMCs, mostly from graft donor cells, taken 360 days after TCRalphabeta/CD19-depleted stem cell transplant. All receptors derive from a boy in the first two years of life who had a stem cell transplant for Wiskott-Aldrich syndrome, so the T cells may come from the graft donor.

This clonotype was counted at least ten times. V and J are TRBV28 and TRBJ2-1; D is ambiguous. In germline, CDR1 is MDHEN, CDR2 SYDVKM. The ends were cut back, 2 bases at V and 3 bases at J, with 2 bases in the middle. CDR3 size: 12 residues. The CDR3 DNA reads as TGTGCCAGCAGTTTAAACTACAATGAGCAGTTCTTC. It translates to CASSLNYNEQFF.

The chain carries TRBV11-2 and TRBJ2-3, with TRBD2 matching 10 bases. V lost 5 bases and J lost 3; bases outside the gene matches: 14. The CDR3 has 18 amino acids. Germline V gene lookup returns CDR1 SGHAT and CDR2 FQNNGV. CDR3 in amino acids: CASSIRLAGEWGTDTQYF. CDR3 coding DNA: TGTGCCAGCAGCATCCGTCTAGCGGGGGAATGGGGGACAGATACGCAGTATTTT.

A few counts support this clonotype. V gene TRBV7-2 combines with J gene TRBJ2-5; D is possibly TRBD2 (6 bases). Per the germline V gene, CDR1 is SGHTA and CDR2 is FQGNSA. The CDR3 covers 15 residues. The germline V and J ends were trimmed by 5 bases and 2 bases, with 15 bases remaining between them. The CDR3, as DNA: TGTGCCAGCAGCCGCATGTTTAGCGGTCAAGAGACCCAGTACTTC. It encodes CASSRMFSGQETQYF.

The table lists this clonotype with a few counts. The genes are TRBV5-1 and TRBJ2-1; 12 positions agree with TRBD2. With V trimmed by 4 bases and J by 2 bases, 4 bases remained unmatched. Germline-derived CDR1 and CDR2 are SGHRS and YFSETQ. The length of the CDR3 is 16 residues. The CDR3: CASSILAGGPYNEQFF. In nucleotides, the CDR3 is TGCGCCAGCAGCATCCTAGCGGGAGGGCCCTACAATGAGCAGTTCTTC. Variable domain in full (rest from reference TRBV5-1 and TRBJ2-1): KAGVTQTPRYLIKTRGQQVTLSCSPISGHRSVSWYQQTPGQGLQFLFEYFSETQRNKGNFPGRFSGRQFSNSRSEMNVSTLELGDSALYLCASSILAGGPYNEQFFGPGTRLTVL.

There are a few counts of this clonotype. The genes are TRBV9 and TRBJ2-3; D uncertain. The germline V gene has CDR1 SGDLS and CDR2 YYNGEE. This CDR3 has 16 amino acids. V was clipped by 0 bases and J by 2 bases, with 13 bases between them. The CDR3 DNA is TGTGCCAGCAGCGTAGGGACCCACACGCTCACAGATACGCAGTATTTT. Encoded protein: CASSVGTHTLTDTQYF.

This sequence joins TRBV10-3 and TRBJ1-5; no clear D gene. Germline CDR1 and CDR2: ENHRY and SYGVKD. Trimming took 3 bases from V and 9 from J, leaving 9 bases between them. The CDR3 sequence is 12 residues long. CDR3 sequence reads: CAISDGYAPQHF. The CDR3 DNA sequence: TGTGCCATCAGTGATGGGTACGCGCCCCAGCATTTT.

This clonotype was seen only a few times. This sequence joins TRBV6-2 or TRBV6-3 and TRBJ2-2; the match to TRBD1 covers 7 bases. Trimming cost V 0 bases and J 4 bases; bases outside gene matches: 5. This CDR3 spans 16 amino acids. From germline, CDR1 is MNHEY and CDR2 SVGEGT. CDR3 amino acids: CASSYSMGQTTGELFF. The DNA of the CDR3 is TGTGCCAGCAGTTACTCGATGGGACAGACCACCGGGGAGCTGTTTTTT.

The V and J genes are TRBV5-1 and TRBJ2-7; D is perhaps TRBD2 (5 bases). Germline CDR1 is SGHRS and CDR2 is YFSETQ. V lost 0 bases and J lost 0, with 13 bases in between. The CDR3 runs 16 residues. The CDR3 protein is CASSLASSSSSYEQYF. In DNA form, the CDR3 reads TGCGCCAGCAGCTTGGCCTCTAGCTCGAGCTCCTACGAGCAGTACTTC.

This clonotype was observed a handful of times. The rearrangement uses TRBV6-5 and TRBJ2-5; 13 bases map to TRBD2. This CDR3 is built from 16 residues. CDR1 and CDR2 (germline): MNHEY, SVGAGI. Trimming at V came to 1 base and at J to 5 bases, leaving 4 bases not matched to a gene. The CDR3 here is CASSYLTSGRPETQYF. DNA for the CDR3: TGTGCCAGCAGTTACTTGACTAGCGGGAGGCCGGAGACCCAGTACTTC.

V gene TRBV3-1 combines with J gene TRBJ2-2; TRBD1 might be the D (5 bases). This CDR3 has 14 amino acids. Trimming stripped 7 bases from V and 0 bases from J, with 9 bases between. Germline loops: CDR1 LGHDT, CDR2 YNNKEL (reference sequence). CDR3 sequence: CASMGLSNTGELFF. In DNA form, the CDR3 reads TGTGCCAGCATGGGGCTGTCGAACACCGGGGAGCTGTTTTTT.